The subject of this entry is one T cell receptor (beta chain). The source of the sample is a study of blood T cell repertoires in COVID-19. Background on the study: From T cells, B-cell-depleted T cells, or PBMCs came the material, which was cDNA or gDNA.

Measured with immunoSEQ multiplex PCR; TCRdb has only the in-frame clones, and not every one. Of about 140,000 clones listed, about 86% are singletons. The length of the CDR3 is 14 residues. Germline V gives CDR1 KGHSH, CDR2 LQKENI. Deletions cut 1 base from V and 3 bases from J, with 9 bases between. The TCR was taken from a woman aged 40 to 50 with acute or convalescent COVID-19. Sequenced input: peripheral blood. This chain connects TRBV18 to TRBJ1-1, with D tentatively TRBD1 (6 bases). The CDR3 loop is CASSPQGQHTEAFF. The CDR3 DNA is TGTGCCAGCTCACCACAAGGACAGCACACTGAAGCTTTCTTT. Full variable domain (missing parts from reference TRBV18 and TRBJ1-1): NAGVMQNPRHLVRRRGQEARLRCSPMKGHSHVYWYRQLPEEGLKFMVYLQKENIIDESGMPKERFSAEFPKEGPSILRIQQVVRGDSAAYFCASSPQGQHTEAFFGQGTRLTVV.